The clone carrying this T cell receptor (beta chain) has a single count. Its antigen remains unidentified. Other nucleotide sequences in the sample specify the same CDR3. The record originates from a study of shared clonotypes between healthy human individuals. Study-wide findings and caveats: It was only blood that was sampled, and tissue repertoires likely differ.

For sorted subsets, approximately 0.2 ug DNA per replicate equaled 30,000 or so T cell genomes. Profiling relied on immunoSEQ multiplex PCR, and the TCRdb table lists in-frame clones only, not all of them. The sample consists of under 1,900,000 clones, just under 99% of them appearing once. J gave up 1 base and V 0 bases, and 0 bases lay outside the gene matches. CDR3 length: 15 residues. Germline V gene data show CDR1 as LNHNV and CDR2 as YYDKDF (reference sequence). The chain links TRBV15 to TRBJ2-3, with 8 positions matching TRBD2. The material sequenced was naive CD4+ T cells sorted from blood. Stated subset: CD45RA+ positively selected. The clonotype originates from a man aged 25 to 45 in good health. CDR3 coding DNA: TGTGCCACCAGCAGAGATAGCGGGGGCACAGATACGCAGTATTTT. It yields the protein CATSRDSGGTDTQYF.